The T cell receptor (beta chain) under discussion was sequenced for a study of T cell responses to AZD1222 COVID-19 vaccine. Whole-study findings and limits: The donor group comprised mostly white British people and more females; the analysis possibly underestimated clonal diversity. Per reports, nearly half of all spike-specific TCRs target regions that are unmutated in variants.

Method: immunoSEQ multiplex PCR; TCRdb's copy keeps in-frame clones and lacks some. The data contain 90,000 to 120,000 clones, approximately 90% of them singletons. A word on this clone: Its antigen remains unknown.

V was clipped by 6 bases and J by 7 bases, with 13 bases between them. CDR3 size: 11 residues. Germline lookup yields CDR1 DFQATT and CDR2 SNEGSKA (reference sequence). This receptor was identified in an adult in good health. The source material was peripheral blood, sampled on day 0 of AZD1222 vaccination. The chain combines TRBV20-1 with TRBJ2-7, with D possibly matching TRBD2 (5 bases). In DNA, the CDR3 is TGCAGTGCCAGCCATGGCGGGGAGCAGTACTTC. It specifies CSASHGGEQYF.